The 26 T cell receptor beta chains given below trace back to one sample, sequenced in a study of T cell repertoires in cytomegalovirus infection. TCRdb reprocessed the reads via MiXCR and lists one record per CDR3 protein. The sample holds 750,000 to 950,000 distinct CDR3 sequences; approximately 32% are singletons and the top ten take around 13%. Antigen specificity for these receptors is unknown. This specimen consisted of cultured CD8+ T cells from PBMCs, obtained from culture after CMV antigen stimulation. These receptors were taken from a human donor in good health (CMV status not recorded). Some clones in this sample may be carry-over from other donors' samples.

On this clonotype: Just one base apart from a much larger clone, this may be a read error. V is TRBV7-8 and J is TRBJ2-1; possibly TRBD1 for D (5 bases). Germline V gene sequence: CDR1 SGHVS, CDR2 FQNEAQ. This CDR3 is 14 amino acids long. The DNA for the CDR3 is TGTGCCAGCGGCTTAGGCGTGGGGCTGGATGAGCAGTTCTTC. Residues: CASGLGVGLDEQFF. The whole variable domain, filled in from reference TRBV7-8 and TRBJ2-1, reads GAGVSQSPRYKVAKRGQDVALRCDPISGHVSLFWYQQALGQGPEFLTYFQNEAQLDKSGLPSDRFFAERPEGSVSTLKIQRTQQEDSAVYLCASGLGVGLDEQFFGPGTRLTVL.

This clonotype was counted only a few times. J is TRBJ1-2 and V is TRBV12-3 or TRBV12-4; a weak D match, TRBD1 (5 bases). This CDR3 spans 15 amino acids. V lost 6 bases to trimming and J lost 4 bases, with 18 bases between them. The CDR3 DNA follows: TGTGCCAGCAGAGGAGCAGGACACATACTCTATGGCTACACCTTC. Translated, it gives CASRGAGHILYGYTF.

Of note for this clonotype: Since a much larger clone is just one base distant, this may be a read error. The chain has TRBV7-9 and TRBJ2-7; either TRBD1 or TRBD2 may supply D (5 bases each). Trimming pared 2 bases from V and 5 bases from J, leaving 10 bases between. The CDR3 consists of 13 residues. Germline CDR1 reads SEHNR; CDR2 reads FQNEAQ (reference sequence). The chain's CDR3 is CASSLMGDDEQYF. The CDR3 DNA sequence: TGTGCCAGCAGCTTAATGGGGGACGACGAGCAGTACTTC.

This clonotype appeared a few times. The chain links TRBV20-1 to TRBJ2-1; 8 bases map to TRBD2. This CDR3 comprises 16 residues. With 5 bases clipped from V and 3 bases from J, the junction kept 12 bases outside the gene matches. Germline CDR1 DFQATT, CDR2 SNEGSKA (reference sequence). In nucleotides, the CDR3 is TGCAGTGCTCACCGGTCCGGGGGGGGTCGCTACAATGAGCAGTTCTTC. It codes for CSAHRSGGGRYNEQFF.

The chain links TRBV7-8 to TRBJ2-1; TRBD2 matches 8 bases. V gave up 1 base and J gave up 0 bases; unmatched junction bases: 2. Germline CDR1 and CDR2: SGHVS and FQNEAQ. The CDR3 has 16 residues. The CDR3 sequence is CASSLEAGDSYNEQFF. CDR3 nucleotides: TGTGCCAGCAGCTTAGAAGCGGGGGACTCCTACAATGAGCAGTTCTTC. The entire variable domain, with the rest obtained from reference TRBV7-8 and TRBJ2-1, is as follows: GAGVSQSPRYKVAKRGQDVALRCDPISGHVSLFWYQQALGQGPEFLTYFQNEAQLDKSGLPSDRFFAERPEGSVSTLKIQRTQQEDSAVYLCASSLEAGDSYNEQFFGPGTRLTVL.

The V call is TRBV7-6, the J call TRBJ2-2; D perhaps matches TRBD2 (5 bases). V was trimmed by 2 bases and J by 9 bases, leaving 13 bases between them. Germline V lookup: CDR1 SGHVS, CDR2 FNYEAQ. The CDR3 length is 14 residues. The chain's CDR3 is CASSLPAAHRELFF. The CDR3 DNA reads as TGTGCCAGCAGCTTACCAGCGGCACACCGGGAGCTGTTTTTT.

This clonotype was detected ten times or more. This rearrangement joins TRBV7-2 to TRBJ1-4; unclear D gene. This CDR3 is 18 amino acids long. Trimming shortened V by 2 bases and J by 4 bases, and 20 bases separated the two germline ends. Germline CDR1 and CDR2: SGHTA and FQGNSA. CDR3 sequence (DNA): TGTGCCAGCAGCTTATCTGACCAGCACACTCTCTATAATGAAAAACTGTTTTTT. The encoded protein is CASSLSDQHTLYNEKLFF.

This clonotype was counted a few times. The CDR3: CASSPGLGVDTQYF. The DNA for the CDR3 is TGTGCCAGCAGCCCAGGACTAGGGGTTGATACGCAGTATTTT. This chain uses TRBV6-5 with TRBJ2-3; 7 positions match TRBD2. The CDR3 is 14 residues long. The germline CDR1 and CDR2 sequences are MNHEY and SVGAGI. V lost 6 bases, J lost 6 bases, and 9 bases stayed unmatched.

This clonotype came up many times. The chain is built from TRBV7-6 and TRBJ2-5; tentatively, D is TRBD2 (6 bases). The germline V gene encodes CDR1 SGHVS and CDR2 FNYEAQ. Trimming left V 5 bases short and J 5 bases short, with 18 bases between. CDR3 length: 15 residues. This chain's CDR3 is CASSGSGRGRETQYF. CDR3 bases: TGTGCCAGCAGCGGCAGTGGGCGGGGAAGGGAGACCCAGTACTTC.

The gene calls are TRBV7-3 and TRBJ1-1; a possible D gene is TRBD1 (5 bases). CDR3 length equals 12 residues. The V gene lost 8 bases and the J gene lost 4 bases, with 11 bases spanning the gap. Per the germline V gene, CDR1 is SGHTA and CDR2 is FQGTGA. CDR3 sequence: CASWGSSTEAFF. Here the CDR3 DNA reads TGTGCCAGCTGGGGGTCGAGCACTGAAGCTTTCTTT.

This clonotype came up many times. The CDR3 is CASSIGALTYEQYF. The CDR3 DNA reads as TGTGCCAGCAGCATAGGGGCCCTGACCTACGAGCAGTACTTC. This chain links TRBV11-2 with TRBJ2-7; D possibly corresponds to TRBD1 (5 bases). With 5 bases removed from V and 2 bases from J, the gap between germline ends came to 13 bases. Germline V gene lookup returns CDR1 SGHAT and CDR2 FQNNGV. CDR3 length equals 14 residues.

About this clonotype: This may arise from a read error, as a much more abundant clone is one base away. This chain connects TRBV12-3 or TRBV12-4 to TRBJ1-1; D gene ambiguous. Trimming removed 3 bases at V and 9 bases at J, with 14 bases between. This CDR3 comprises 13 residues. The CDR3 region has the DNA TGTGCCAGCAGTTTTGTACTCACGAAGCAAGCTTTCTTT. It translates to CASSFVLTKQAFF.

The chain employs TRBV4-1 and TRBJ2-2; D uncertain. CDR3 length: 15 residues. CDR1 and CDR2 from the germline V gene are MGHRA and YSYEKL. V gave up 0 bases and J gave up 4 bases, with 9 bases separating them. The DNA of the CDR3 is TGCGCCAGCAGCCAAGATCCTGCGTCCACCGGGGAGCTGTTTTTT. It codes for CASSQDPASTGELFF.

The DNA for the CDR3 is TGTGCCAGTACCGTTCGGGACAGGGCCAATGAGCAGTTCTTC. Translated, it gives CASTVRDRANEQFF. The J gene is TRBJ2-1, the V gene TRBV19, with TRBD1 matching 9 bases. CDR3 length: 14 residues. The V gene's germline CDR1 is LNHDA and CDR2 SQIVND (reference sequence). V lost 7 bases and J lost 6; bases outside the gene matches: 7.

The CDR3 DNA sequence: TGTGCCAGTATCCCTACGGGAGGGGCTGAAGCTTTCTTT. Translation gives CASIPTGGAEAFF. The gene calls are TRBV19 and TRBJ1-1, with D possibly matching TRBD1 (5 bases). The CDR3 loop spans 13 amino acids. The ends were cut back, 7 bases at V and 6 bases at J, with 15 bases in the middle. The germline V gene encodes CDR1 LNHDA and CDR2 SQIVND (reference sequence).

A few counts support this clonotype. The genes are TRBV7-8 and TRBJ1-3, with 9 positions matching TRBD1. The V gene end was trimmed by 4 bases and the J gene end by 4 bases; junction bases not matched to a gene: 8. The CDR3 is made up of 16 amino acids. Looked up from germline, CDR1 is SGHVS and CDR2 is FQNEAQ. CDR3 sequence reads: CASSSRGQGLGNTIYF. CDR3 nucleotides: TGTGCCAGCAGCTCACGGGGACAGGGCTTAGGAAACACCATATATTTT. Supplemented by reference TRBV7-8 and TRBJ1-3, the full variable domain reads GAGVSQSPRYKVAKRGQDVALRCDPISGHVSLFWYQQALGQGPEFLTYFQNEAQLDKSGLPSDRFFAERPEGSVSTLKIQRTQQEDSAVYLCASSSRGQGLGNTIYFGEGSWLTVV.

This chain joins TRBV15 and TRBJ1-5, with D perhaps matching TRBD1 (5 bases). This CDR3 comprises 15 residues. The ends were cut back, 3 bases at V and 4 bases at J, with 13 bases in the middle. The germline CDR1 and CDR2 sequences are LNHNV and YYDKDF (reference sequence). CDR3 sequence (DNA): TGTGCCACCAGCAGGGTAGGGGTTCCTAATCAGCCCCAGCATTTT. It translates to CATSRVGVPNQPQHF.

This clonotype was observed a single time. V gene TRBV19 combines with J gene TRBJ2-1; 8 bases are a match to TRBD1. The CDR3 is made up of 14 amino acids. Germline-derived CDR1 and CDR2 are LNHDA and SQIVND (reference sequence). V shed 5 bases and J 5 bases; nucleotides not matched to a gene: 5. CDR3 protein: CASSAGGANNEQFF. The CDR3 DNA reads as TGTGCCAGTAGTGCAGGGGGCGCAAACAATGAGCAGTTCTTC.

On this clonotype: Since a much larger clone is just one base distant, this may be a read error. V and J are TRBV6-2 or TRBV6-3 and TRBJ2-3; unclear D gene. V was clipped by 2 bases and J by 4 bases, with 4 bases between them. Germline V gene sequence: CDR1 MNHEY, CDR2 SVGEGT. The CDR3 totals 12 residues. CDR3 residues: CASSYVADTQYF. For the CDR3, the DNA is TGTGCCAGCAGTTACGTCGCAGATACGCAGTATTTT.

In this sample, this clonotype turned up once. The chain couples TRBV7-9 to TRBJ1-5; no definite D call. Trimming removed 8 bases from V and 3 bases from J, with 20 bases in between. In germline, CDR1 is SEHNR, CDR2 FQNEAQ (reference sequence). This CDR3 region has 16 residues. CDR3 bases: TGTGCCAGCTGCTCCCCGGGCCCACCTGACAATCAGCCCCAGCATTTT. Protein sequence: CASCSPGPPDNQPQHF.

This clonotype turned up a few times. This chain links TRBV27 with TRBJ1-2; D might be TRBD1 (5 bases). V gave up 5 bases and J gave up 4 bases, with 14 bases separating them. The CDR3 extends over 14 amino acids. Germline values: CDR1 MNHEY, CDR2 SMNVEV (reference sequence). The CDR3 region is CASSGWGVGYGYTF. The DNA of the CDR3 is TGTGCCAGCAGTGGTTGGGGGGTTGGCTATGGCTACACCTTC.

This clonotype was recorded a few times. J is TRBJ2-1 and V is TRBV27; D might be TRBD2 (5 bases). Trimming left V 0 bases short and J 2 bases short, with 8 bases between. Germline assignment: CDR1 MNHEY and CDR2 SMNVEV (reference sequence). The CDR3 runs 15 residues. The CDR3 sequence is CASSLSRGTYNEQFF. CDR3 sequence (DNA): TGTGCCAGCAGTTTATCGAGAGGGACCTACAATGAGCAGTTCTTC.

The V gene is TRBV27, the J gene TRBJ1-6; D is ambiguous. This CDR3 has 17 amino acids. V dropped 2 bases and J dropped 3 bases, with 14 bases sitting between them. Germline CDR1 is MNHEY and CDR2 is SMNVEV (reference sequence). DNA for the CDR3: TGTGCCAGCAGTTTAAAAACGGGCGGTAACTATAATTCACCCCTCCACTTT. Amino acids: CASSLKTGGNYNSPLHF.

This clonotype was seen only a few times. J is TRBJ1-1 and V is TRBV6-6; the D gene is possibly TRBD1 (5 bases). CDR1 and CDR2 from the germline V gene are MNHNY and SVGAGI (reference sequence). The ends were cut back, 8 bases at V and 5 bases at J, with 15 bases in the middle. CDR3 size: 13 residues. DNA of the CDR3: TGTGCCAGCGGGGGACTGGCGGGGACTGAAGCTTTCTTT. Its translation: CASGGLAGTEAFF.

This chain links TRBV6-2 or TRBV6-3 with TRBJ1-1; D perhaps matches TRBD1 (6 bases). Germline V gene sequence: CDR1 MNHEY, CDR2 SVGEGT. This CDR3 spans 16 amino acids. V dropped 0 bases and J dropped 1 base, with 12 bases sitting between them. CDR3 DNA: TGTGCCAGCAGTTACTCGAGGGGGATGGGGAACACTGAAGCTTTCTTT. It codes for CASSYSRGMGNTEAFF.

V gene TRBV15 combines with J gene TRBJ1-5; maybe TRBD1 (5 bases). V was clipped by 4 bases and J by 7 bases, with 11 bases between them. CDR1 and CDR2 from the germline V gene are LNHNV and YYDKDF (reference sequence). The CDR3 runs to 13 residues. DNA of the CDR3: TGTGCCACCAGCACGGGACTTTCGCAGCCCCAGCATTTT. The encoded protein is CATSTGLSQPQHF.